This T cell receptor beta chain was sequenced in a study of EBV T-cell therapy then PD-1 blockade in nasopharyngeal carcinoma. This clone was counted only a few times. The antigen is undetermined. Regarding time point: 266 days after commencement of treatment, after nivolumab therapy. Treatment meaning: AdE1-LMPpoly-expanded autologous EBV-specific T-cell therapy followed by anti-PD-1 nivolumab. In germline, CDR1 is SGDLS, CDR2 YYNGEE. This CDR3 contains 11 residues. V was clipped by 4 bases and J by 5 bases, with 6 bases between them. The data were produced by immunoSEQ multiplex PCR, yet TCRdb's version contains in-frame clones alone and is incomplete. The sample has roughly 20,000 clones, 80% to 90% seen once; the top ten hold around 29%.

Sequences were derived from CD8+ T cells from blood, sampled between days 200 and 300 from a patient whose treatment included autologous EBV-specific T cells and nivolumab. This sequence was found in a man aged 40-55 years with nasopharyngeal carcinoma. This sequence joins TRBV9 and TRBJ1-2; no clear D gene. The DNA for the CDR3 is TGTGCCAGCAGCTCCCTTTATGGCTACACCTTC. Amino acids: CASSSLYGYTF.